The 30 T cell receptor beta chains below come from one sample, sequenced in a study of cytomegalovirus exposure and HLA in healthy donors. This PCR relied on a set of 60 Vbeta primers and 13 Jbeta primers. TCRdb keeps only in-frame clones here, not all; method: immunoSEQ multiplex PCR. In the table there are about 180,000 clones, 79% of which are singletons. The sequenced material came from PBMCs. These TCRs come from a woman aged 35 to 49 in good health and CMV-seronegative.

The CDR3 spells CSVELAGITDTQYF. The CDR3 DNA reads TGCAGCGTTGAGCTAGCGGGTATCACAGATACGCAGTATTTT. The gene calls are TRBV29-1 and TRBJ2-3, with 8 positions matching TRBD2. After removal of 3 bases from V and 2 bases from J, the junction contained 4 bases not matched to a gene. CDR1 and CDR2 from the germline V gene are SQVTM and ANQGSEA. This CDR3 has 14 amino acids.

The chain recombines TRBV28 with TRBJ2-4; D is undetermined. V dropped 5 bases and J dropped 4 bases, with 6 bases sitting between them. CDR1 is MDHEN and CDR2 is SYDVKM in the germline V gene. The CDR3 totals 12 residues. The CDR3 region is CASSTPKNIQYF. The CDR3 coding sequence is TGTGCCAGCAGTACTCCTAAAAACATTCAGTACTTC.

The chain is built from TRBV29-1 and TRBJ1-1, with D hard to call. Germline CDR1 is SQVTM and CDR2 is ANQGSEA. The V gene lost 4 bases and the J gene lost 1 base, with 10 bases spanning the gap. CDR3 length equals 13 residues. The DNA for the CDR3 is TGCAGCGTTGGGTCCGGGGAGAACACTGAAGCTTTCTTT. Amino acids: CSVGSGENTEAFF.

V gene TRBV6-1 combines with J gene TRBJ1-2; maybe TRBD1 (6 bases). In germline, CDR1 is MNHNS, CDR2 SASEGT. Trimming removed 5 bases from V and 2 bases from J, with 9 bases in between. The CDR3 runs to 13 residues. CDR3 in amino acids: CASSLGTNYGYTF. The DNA of the CDR3 is TGTGCCAGCAGTCTAGGGACAAACTATGGCTACACCTTC.

V gene TRBV29-1 combines with J gene TRBJ1-1; the match to TRBD1 covers 10 bases. Germline V gene lookup returns CDR1 SQVTM and CDR2 ANQGSEA. CDR3 size: 14 residues. V shed 4 bases, J shed 7 bases, and the junction held 9 bases outside the gene matches. CDR3 residues: CSVGETGGYGEAFF. The CDR3 region has the DNA TGCAGCGTTGGTGAGACAGGGGGCTACGGTGAAGCTTTCTTT.

The chain combines TRBV6-5 with TRBJ2-1; TRBD2 aligns across 8 bases. Trimming removed 4 bases from V and 12 bases from J; junction bases left unmatched: 17. The CDR3 loop spans 16 amino acids. The V gene's germline CDR1 is MNHEY and CDR2 SVGAGI. The CDR3 sequence is CASSSSGTRASLGQFF. CDR3 DNA sequence: TGTGCCAGCAGTTCGTCCGGGACTAGGGCCAGCCTAGGGCAGTTCTTC.

V and J are TRBV4-1 and TRBJ2-3, with D hard to call. The germline V gene has CDR1 MGHRA and CDR2 YSYEKL. V lost 1 base and J lost 6, with 14 bases in between. This CDR3 has 15 amino acids. CDR3 in DNA: TGCGCCAGCAGCCAAGTCTTCCACTGGCGGGATACGCAGTATTTT. The encoded protein is CASSQVFHWRDTQYF.

The sample holds a few counts of this clone. This chain joins TRBV6-1 and TRBJ1-5, with TRBD1 identical over 8 bases. This CDR3 has 14 residues. V lost 0 bases to trimming and J lost 9 bases; unmatched junction nucleotides: 4. In germline, CDR1 is MNHNS, CDR2 SASEGT. The DNA for the CDR3 is TGTGCCAGCAGTGAAGCGACAGGGGATAGGCCCCAGCATTTT. Protein sequence: CASSEATGDRPQHF.

This rearrangement joins TRBV6-1 to TRBJ2-1; TRBD1 is a possible D gene (6 bases). The CDR3 contains 12 residues. Germline loops: CDR1 MNHNS, CDR2 SASEGT. V was shortened by 4 bases and J by 10 bases, with 11 bases between the two germline ends. The CDR3 reads CASSVTGGEQFF. The CDR3 nucleotides read TGTGCCAGCAGTGTGACAGGCGGAGAGCAGTTCTTC.

The chain couples TRBV5-4 to TRBJ1-1; the D is unclear. V was shortened by 4 bases and J by 1 base, with 11 bases between the two germline ends. Germline V gives CDR1 SGHNT, CDR2 YYREEE (reference sequence). This CDR3 has 14 amino acids. CDR3: CASSSPKRNTEAFF. The CDR3, as DNA: TGTGCCAGCAGCAGCCCTAAAAGGAACACTGAAGCTTTCTTT.

The chain joins TRBV27 to TRBJ2-3, with D perhaps matching TRBD2 (7 bases). CDR1 MNHEY and CDR2 SMNVEV come from the germline V gene (reference sequence). The V and J ends lost 6 bases and 1 base respectively, with 14 bases between them. The CDR3 consists of 15 residues. The CDR3 DNA is TGTGCCAGCAGACAGGGCGGGAGCGGCACAGATACGCAGTATTTT. Translation gives CASRQGGSGTDTQYF.

The V call is TRBV30, the J call TRBJ2-1, with 8 bases fitting TRBD2. The V segment lost 7 bases and the J segment 8 bases; nucleotides outside the gene matches: 16. This CDR3 region has 15 residues. CDR1 is GTSNPN, CDR2 SVGIG, per germline (reference sequence). CDR3 protein: CALEGLAPRSDEQFF. For the CDR3, the DNA is TGTGCCTTAGAAGGACTAGCCCCTCGATCGGATGAGCAGTTCTTC.

About this clone itself: At one of its ends the junction is not consistent with the germline gene, which may arise from a read error. J is TRBJ2-7 and V is TRBV5-4; TRBD2 is a possible D gene (6 bases). Germline V gives CDR1 SGHNT, CDR2 YYREEE (reference sequence). This CDR3 spans 15 amino acids. The CDR3 is CASSHLAGRNYEQYF. The CDR3, as DNA: TGCGCCAGCAGCCACCTCGCGGGACGCAACTACGAGCAGTACTTC.

CDR3 DNA sequence: TGTGCCAGTAGTATAGCACTAGCGGACTACGAGCAGTACTTC. Protein product: CASSIALADYEQYF. The gene calls are TRBV19 and TRBJ2-7; 8 positions match TRBD2. This CDR3 is 14 amino acids long. Germline V lookup: CDR1 LNHDA, CDR2 SQIVND (reference sequence). Germline trimming cut 1 base from V and 3 bases from J; bases unmatched to any gene: 2.

The chain recombines TRBV27 with TRBJ2-5; D might be TRBD2 (5 bases). Germline CDR1 and CDR2: MNHEY and SMNVEV (reference sequence). The length of the CDR3 is 14 residues. Trimming pared 5 bases from V and 2 bases from J, leaving 12 bases between. This CDR3 reads CASSLRTAQETQYF. The CDR3 bases are TGTGCCAGCAGTCTAAGGACTGCTCAAGAGACCCAGTACTTC.

This chain connects TRBV7-9 to TRBJ2-5; D is perhaps TRBD2 (6 bases). Germline V gives CDR1 SEHNR, CDR2 FQNEAQ (reference sequence). The CDR3 spans 15 residues. Trimming left V 5 bases short and J 5 bases short, with 18 bases between. The CDR3 bases are TGTGCCAGCAGCGGGAGGTCGGGGATCCGGGAGACCCAGTACTTC. This gives the protein CASSGRSGIRETQYF.

The chain uses TRBV15 and TRBJ1-2, with a tentative D call TRBD1 (5 bases). Per germline, CDR1 LNHNV and CDR2 YYDKDF (reference sequence). The V gene lost 5 bases and the J gene lost 2 bases, with 12 bases spanning the gap. The length of the CDR3 is 14 residues. Here the CDR3 DNA reads TGTGCCACCAGCCCTCCCCGACAGAACTATGGCTACACCTTC. Its protein is CATSPPRQNYGYTF.

The rearrangement joins TRBV29-1 to TRBJ2-1; tentatively, D is TRBD1 (5 bases). Trimming stripped 4 bases from V and 8 bases from J, with 15 bases between. Germline CDR1 reads SQVTM; CDR2 reads ANQGSEA. The CDR3 has 13 residues. In DNA, the CDR3 is TGCAGCGTTGGACAGATCCCTGGGGATGAGCAGTTCTTC. Translated: CSVGQIPGDEQFF.

This clone was recorded once. The chain carries TRBV6-4 and TRBJ1-5; D is unclear. With 5 bases removed from V and 1 base from J, the gap between germline ends came to 12 bases. This CDR3 is 15 amino acids long. In germline, CDR1 is MRHNA, CDR2 SNTAGT. The CDR3 protein is CASSPEGGSNQPQHF. The DNA for the CDR3 is TGTGCCAGCAGTCCTGAGGGAGGAAGCAATCAGCCCCAGCATTTT.

The chain uses TRBV15 and TRBJ1-2, with a weak D call TRBD1 (6 bases). The CDR3 extends over 16 amino acids. The V end was cut by 0 bases, the J end by 8 bases, with 19 bases between. Germline-derived CDR1 and CDR2 are LNHNV and YYDKDF (reference sequence). For the CDR3, the DNA is TGTGCCACCAGCAGAGATTGGACAGACCTCCACCGGGGCTACACCTTC. Its translation is CATSRDWTDLHRGYTF.

The rearrangement uses TRBV28 and TRBJ1-2; possibly TRBD1 for D (6 bases). This CDR3 is built from 13 residues. CDR1 and CDR2 (germline): MDHEN, SYDVKM. The germline V and J ends were trimmed by 7 bases and 3 bases, with 12 bases remaining between them. For the CDR3, the DNA is TGTGCCAGCACCCACCAGGGGTACTATGGCTACACCTTC. Protein: CASTHQGYYGYTF.

The chain links TRBV11-2 to TRBJ2-7; a possible D gene is TRBD1 (6 bases). The CDR3 has 15 residues. With 0 bases removed from V and 4 bases from J, the gap between germline ends came to 13 bases. Per the germline V gene, CDR1 is SGHAT and CDR2 is FQNNGV. This chain's CDR3 is CASSLDWGQGYEQYF. CDR3 DNA: TGTGCCAGCAGCTTAGATTGGGGGCAGGGGTACGAGCAGTACTTC.

The CDR3 nucleotides read TGCGCCAGCAGCTCGGGAGATCTGAGACCCACAGATACGCAGTATTTT. Its protein product is CASSSGDLRPTDTQYF. The V gene is TRBV4-1, the J gene TRBJ2-3; TRBD2 might be the D (6 bases). V was clipped by 5 bases and J by 2 bases, with 17 bases between them. The CDR3 has 16 amino acids. In germline, CDR1 is MGHRA, CDR2 YSYEKL.

V gene TRBV5-6 combines with J gene TRBJ2-1, with 7 bases that match TRBD2. V shed 3 bases, J shed 2 bases, and the junction held 8 bases outside the gene matches. CDR1 is SGHDT, CDR2 YYEEEE, per germline. The CDR3 totals 16 residues. The CDR3 DNA is TGTGCCAGCAGCTCGGTTGGGGCGGGGGCCTACAATGAGCAGTTCTTC. It translates to CASSSVGAGAYNEQFF.

V and J are TRBV5-1 and TRBJ2-3; 9 bases line up with TRBD2. This CDR3 has 15 residues. Germline lookup yields CDR1 SGHRS and CDR2 YFSETQ. Losses at the gene ends were 6 bases for V and 0 bases for J; bases not matched to a gene: 5. The CDR3 region is CASNGGGASTDTQYF. The CDR3 nucleotides are TGCGCCAGCAATGGCGGGGGGGCTAGCACAGATACGCAGTATTTT.

This clone came up a few times. The chain joins TRBV6-1 to TRBJ1-6, with TRBD1 as a possible D gene (5 bases). The CDR3 consists of 16 residues. Looked up from germline, CDR1 is MNHNS and CDR2 is SASEGT. V shed 2 bases and J shed 5 bases, with 13 bases lying between them. The CDR3 here is CASSELDIDHNSPLHF. In DNA form, the CDR3 reads TGTGCCAGCAGTGAATTGGACATAGATCATAATTCACCCCTCCACTTT.

This clone has just a few counts. This chain joins TRBV10-3 and TRBJ1-1; 8 nucleotides align to TRBD1. The J segment lost 3 bases and the V segment lost 5 bases, leaving 5 bases of the junction unmatched. The CDR3 covers 14 residues. CDR1 is ENHRY, CDR2 SYGVKD, per germline. The CDR3 loop reads CAISRQGRDTEAFF. CDR3 sequence (DNA): TGTGCCATCAGTCGACAGGGGAGGGACACTGAAGCTTTCTTT.

This clone was recorded once. This chain joins TRBV6-1 and TRBJ2-5, with 10 bases that match TRBD2. V gave up 4 bases and J gave up 5 bases; unmatched junction bases: 13. Germline CDR1 reads MNHNS; CDR2 reads SASEGT. The CDR3 length is 17 residues. The CDR3 sequence: CASSGNKAGGLSETQYF. Here the CDR3 DNA reads TGTGCCAGCAGTGGAAACAAAGCGGGGGGGCTTTCGGAGACCCAGTACTTC.

V gene TRBV6-5 combines with J gene TRBJ2-3; 8 bases agree with TRBD2. The CDR3 loop spans 15 amino acids. V trimming: 5 bases; J trimming: 4 bases; junction bases outside the gene matches: 8. CDR1 MNHEY and CDR2 SVGAGI come from the germline V gene. CDR3 sequence (DNA): TGTGCCAGCAGTCCTGGCCGCGGGGGGTCAGATACGCAGTATTTT. It translates to CASSPGRGGSDTQYF.

This clone was detected only a few times. The chain links TRBV4-1 to TRBJ1-1; 9 bases map to TRBD1. Germline CDR1 is MGHRA and CDR2 is YSYEKL. The length of the CDR3 is 14 residues. J gave up 5 bases and V 4 bases, and 5 bases lay outside the gene matches. This CDR3 is CASSPNRGQTEAFF. The DNA of the CDR3 is TGCGCCAGCAGCCCAAACAGGGGGCAAACTGAAGCTTTCTTT.